What follows are 32 T cell receptor beta chains derived from one specimen sequenced in a study of T cell changes during pregnancy in multiple sclerosis (dated by TCRdb to between 2018 and 2021). The library was obtained by the immunoSEQ multiplex PCR assay. TCRdb took over this immuneACCESS table, retaining in-frame rearrangements with V and J assigned. Such tables are incomplete; in checked studies, under half of the missing clones stem from an unresolved V gene, and the remainder is unexplained. The sample table shows 69,000 or so clones, and approximately 92% are seen once. The ten largest account for around 2% of the sample. The source material was peripheral blood, sampled in the third trimester of pregnancy. The receptor source for this set is a female donor in good health, enrolled as a control in a pregnancy study.

The chain employs TRBV27 and TRBJ1-6, with 8 nucleotides matching TRBD1. Germline V gene sequence: CDR1 MNHEY, CDR2 SMNVEV (reference sequence). With V trimmed by 5 bases and J by 5 bases, 2 bases remained unmatched. CDR3 size: 14 residues. For the CDR3, the DNA is TGTGCCAGCAGTCAGACAGGGGATAATTCACCCCTCCACTTT. Residues: CASSQTGDNSPLHF.

The chain links TRBV28 to TRBJ1-2; TRBD1 matches at 11 bases. Per the germline V gene, CDR1 is MDHEN and CDR2 is SYDVKM. J gave up 8 bases and V 5 bases, and 10 bases lay outside the gene matches. The CDR3 sequence is 15 residues long. CDR3 DNA: TGTGCCAGCAGTACCAGGGACAGGGGGACGGAAGGCTACACCTTC. Its protein product is CASSTRDRGTEGYTF.

V gene TRBV7-9 combines with J gene TRBJ2-3, with D possibly matching TRBD2 (5 bases). CDR3 length equals 15 residues. Germline V gives CDR1 SEHNR, CDR2 FQNEAQ (reference sequence). V gave up 10 bases and J gave up 0 bases, with 17 bases separating them. Written as DNA, the CDR3 is TGTGCCATTCAGACGCGGGCACTTAGCACAGATACGCAGTATTTT. It is translated as CAIQTRALSTDTQYF.

This clone has more than one count but fewer than ten. The V and J genes are TRBV4-3 and TRBJ2-1; 9 positions match TRBD2. CDR1 and CDR2 (germline): LGHNA, YSLEER. V lost 1 base, J lost 4 bases, and 11 bases stayed unmatched. This CDR3 has 18 residues. In DNA form, the CDR3 reads TGCGCCAGCAGCCAAGTCGCCGAGAGCGGGAGGACATACAATGAGCAGTTCTTC. It is translated as CASSQVAESGRTYNEQFF.

The chain employs TRBV4-1 and TRBJ2-7; 8 bases align to TRBD1. V shed 3 bases and J 2 bases; nucleotides not matched to a gene: 6. This CDR3 spans 15 amino acids. The germline CDR1 and CDR2 sequences are MGHRA and YSYEKL. The CDR3 DNA reads as TGCGCCAGCAGCCAGGTGGACAGGGACCCCTACGAGCAGTACTTC. Its translation is CASSQVDRDPYEQYF.

At least ten counts were recorded for this clone. The V and J genes are TRBV7-9 and TRBJ1-5, with TRBD1 matching over 10 bases. Per the germline V gene, CDR1 is SEHNR and CDR2 is FQNEAQ (reference sequence). The junction had 5 bases not matched to a gene; V was cut back by 5 bases and J by 1 base. This CDR3 is built from 16 residues. The CDR3 bases are TGTGCCAGCAGCCCTGGACAGGGGGGGAGCAATCAGCCCCAGCATTTT. It encodes CASSPGQGGSNQPQHF.

The chain combines TRBV7-5 with TRBJ1-2; TRBD1, the table's D call, was not compared with the DNA. TRBV7-5 represents a pseudogene. The CDR3 covers 14 residues. The CDR3 loop is CARTPLQGNYGYTF. The CDR3 coding sequence is TGTGCCAGAACCCCCTTACAGGGTAACTATGGCTACACCTTC.

V is TRBV7-6 and J is TRBJ2-2; D possibly corresponds to TRBD2 (7 bases). The CDR3 is 16 residues long. The germline V gene encodes CDR1 SGHVS and CDR2 FNYEAQ. V lost 5 bases and J 1 base, leaving 14 bases between the germline ends. The CDR3 DNA is TGTGCCAGCAGCAGGGGGGGCAGGTGGAACACCGGGGAGCTGTTTTTT. Its translation is CASSRGGRWNTGELFF.

V and J are TRBV28 and TRBJ1-3, with D possibly being TRBD1 (5 bases). CDR1 is MDHEN, CDR2 SYDVKM, per germline. This CDR3 is built from 16 residues. V gave up 6 bases and J gave up 5 bases, with 20 bases separating them. The CDR3 region has the DNA TGTGCCAGCAGCCCCTCAGGGCTCACCTTACGAAACACCATATATTTT. As protein: CASSPSGLTLRNTIYF.

The chain is built from TRBV7-6 and TRBJ2-2; possible D gene TRBD1, 6 bases. Per germline, CDR1 SGHVS and CDR2 FNYEAQ. There are 16 residues in the CDR3. Trimming removed 5 bases at V and 8 bases at J, with 21 bases between. DNA of the CDR3: TGTGCCAGCAGCAAACCCGGGACACGGTTTTTGGGGGAGCTGTTTTTT. Amino acids: CASSKPGTRFLGELFF.

The V gene is TRBV15, the J gene TRBJ2-7; a weak D match, TRBD2 (5 bases). Germline V gene sequence: CDR1 LNHNV, CDR2 YYDKDF (reference sequence). The CDR3 sequence is 13 residues long. V was trimmed by 5 bases and J by 6 bases, leaving 14 bases between them. Written as DNA, the CDR3 is TGTGCCACCAGCGGGCGGATTGAGGGCGAGCAGTACTTC. Translated: CATSGRIEGEQYF.

The chain couples TRBV30 to TRBJ2-1, with D possibly TRBD1 on 5 matching bases. Deletions cut 4 bases from V and 7 bases from J, with 8 bases between. CDR3 length: 11 residues. Germline assignment: CDR1 GTSNPN and CDR2 SVGIG (reference sequence). The CDR3 DNA sequence: TGTGCCTGGAATTCAGGGAATGAGCAGTTCTTC. It specifies CAWNSGNEQFF.

The V call is TRBV4-2, the J call TRBJ2-1; D is possibly TRBD1 (5 bases). Germline V gives CDR1 LGHNA, CDR2 YNFKEQ. CDR3 length: 14 residues. V dropped 3 bases and J dropped 7 bases, with 13 bases sitting between them. The CDR3 coding sequence is TGTGCCAGCAGCCAGGGGCTTTTGCCGAATGAGCAGTTCTTC. This encodes CASSQGLLPNEQFF.

This sequence joins TRBV10-1 and TRBJ1-1, with TRBD1 identical over 10 bases. CDR3 length: 15 residues. The V gene's germline CDR1 is WNHNN and CDR2 SYGVQD (reference sequence). The junction had 10 bases not matched to a gene; V was cut back by 5 bases and J by 7 bases. CDR3 region: CASSPAPTGGREAFF. The CDR3 nucleotides are TGCGCCAGCAGTCCAGCTCCGACAGGGGGCCGTGAAGCTTTCTTT.

The J gene is TRBJ2-3, the V gene TRBV10-3, with D possibly matching TRBD2 (6 bases). Between the trimmed V and J ends, which lost 6 bases and 2 bases, there was a span of 12 bases. Germline assignment: CDR1 ENHRY and CDR2 SYGVKD. The CDR3 has 14 residues. CDR3 nucleotides: TGTGCCATCAGGGGGGAGGACTTCACAGATACGCAGTATTTT. The encoded protein is CAIRGEDFTDTQYF.

The chain uses TRBV10-3 and TRBJ1-1, with D possibly TRBD1 on 6 matching bases. Germline V gene data show CDR1 as ENHRY and CDR2 as SYGVKD. The CDR3 is made up of 14 amino acids. Between the trimmed V and J ends, which lost 8 bases and 6 bases, there was a span of 19 bases. The CDR3 protein is CAIRHTRTDSEAFF. In nucleotides, the CDR3 is TGTGCCATCCGCCATACCCGGACAGACTCTGAAGCTTTCTTT.

DNA of the CDR3: TGTGCCAGCAGCCAAGGTTTAGTCTACGAGCAGTACTTC. Translation: CASSQGLVYEQYF. The chain carries TRBV14 and TRBJ2-7; D call uncertain. The germline gives CDR1 SGHDN, CDR2 FVKESK. V was trimmed by 1 base and J by 3 bases, leaving 7 bases between them. The CDR3 is 13 residues long.

The chain recombines TRBV4-2 with TRBJ2-5, with TRBD2 matching over 10 bases. Germline-derived CDR1 and CDR2 are LGHNA and YNFKEQ. The CDR3 loop spans 16 amino acids. J was trimmed by 5 bases and V by 0 bases; bases with no gene match: 6. The CDR3 nucleotides are TGTGCCAGCAGCCAAGAGGTCAGCGGGAGGGGGGAGACCCAGTACTTC. Translated, it gives CASSQEVSGRGETQYF.

The rearrangement uses TRBV11-3 and TRBJ2-3, with TRBD1 as a possible D gene (6 bases). The V gene lost 3 bases and the J gene lost 2 bases, with 9 bases spanning the gap. CDR1 and CDR2 (germline): SGHNT, YENEEA. The CDR3 runs 14 residues. The CDR3: CASSLGQDTDTQYF. For the CDR3, the DNA is TGTGCCAGCAGCTTGGGACAAGACACAGATACGCAGTATTTT. The full variable domain, with the rest looked up from reference TRBV11-3 and TRBJ2-3, is EAGVVQSPRYKIIEKKQPVAFWCNPISGHNTLYWYLQNLGQGPELLIRYENEEAVDDSQLPKDRFSAERLKGVDSTLKIQPAELGDSAVYLCASSLGQDTDTQYFGPGTRLTVL.

This clone was seen more than once but under ten times. The chain joins TRBV2 to TRBJ2-7; TRBD2 matches at 7 bases. The germline V gene has CDR1 SNHLY and CDR2 FYNNEI. V lost 2 bases and J lost 2; bases outside the gene matches: 12. The CDR3 is 17 amino acids. The DNA of the CDR3 is TGTGCCAGCAGTGAATTGGGGGGGTCCCTTTTTACCTACGAGCAGTACTTC. It translates to CASSELGGSLFTYEQYF.

The chain combines TRBV4-2 with TRBJ1-2, with 11 bases aligning to TRBD1. Germline values: CDR1 LGHNA, CDR2 YNFKEQ. The CDR3 is 16 residues long. With V trimmed by 3 bases and J by 5 bases, 8 bases remained unmatched. Written as DNA, the CDR3 is TGTGCCAGCAGCCAGGATTCCGGGACAGGGGGGTATGGCTACACCTTC. Protein sequence: CASSQDSGTGGYGYTF.

The chain employs TRBV7-9 and TRBJ1-5, with TRBD1 matching 7 bases. V trimming: 2 bases; J trimming: 3 bases; junction bases outside the gene matches: 7. Germline CDR1 and CDR2: SEHNR and FQNEAQ (reference sequence). The CDR3 runs 16 residues. The CDR3 region has the DNA TGTGCCAGCAGCTTATACGTCGACAGGGACAATCAGCCCCAGCATTTT. Its translation is CASSLYVDRDNQPQHF.

The V call is TRBV7-9, the J call TRBJ2-7; D is possibly TRBD1 (6 bases). This CDR3 region has 15 residues. V was clipped by 4 bases and J by 1 base, with 14 bases between them. Germline V lookup: CDR1 SEHNR, CDR2 FQNEAQ (reference sequence). CDR3 in amino acids: CASSYHVGGSYEQYF. For the CDR3, the DNA is TGTGCCAGCAGCTATCATGTAGGGGGTTCCTACGAGCAGTACTTC.

Only one count was recorded for this clone. The chain employs TRBV28 and TRBJ2-3; TRBD2 aligns across 8 bases. This CDR3 has 13 amino acids. V shed 8 bases, J shed 14 bases, and the junction held 15 bases outside the gene matches. Germline loops: CDR1 MDHEN, CDR2 SYDVKM. CDR3 sequence: CASSVTGTSMVYF. The CDR3 DNA is TGTGCCAGCTCTGTCACCGGGACTAGTATGGTGTATTTT.

The rearrangement uses TRBV20-1 and TRBJ2-5, with D hard to call. The CDR3 has 11 residues. Germline CDR1 is DFQATT and CDR2 is SNEGSKA (reference sequence). Deletions cut 3 bases from V and 3 bases from J, with 5 bases between. The CDR3 nucleotides read TGCAGTGCTAGCCCGGAAGAGACCCAGTACTTC. Amino acids: CSASPEETQYF.

The V and J genes are TRBV10-3 and TRBJ2-3; TRBD2 agrees at 9 bases. The length of the CDR3 is 15 residues. After removal of 8 bases from V and 2 bases from J, the junction contained 8 bases not matched to a gene. Germline-derived CDR1 and CDR2 are ENHRY and SYGVKD. The CDR3, as DNA: TGTGCCATCCAGGCTAGCGGGACGTTCACAGATACGCAGTATTTT. Its translation is CAIQASGTFTDTQYF.

This clone was detected once. The J gene is TRBJ2-7, the V gene TRBV12-5; D perhaps matches TRBD1 (5 bases). The CDR3 length is 14 residues. Trimming cost V 7 bases and J 5 bases, with 18 bases left between them. Germline CDR1 LGHNT, CDR2 FRNRAP. CDR3: CASAVDSIGHEQYF. The CDR3 region has the DNA TGTGCTAGTGCCGTCGACAGTATCGGTCACGAGCAGTACTTC.

On this clone: Mismatch with germline at one junction end may stem from a read error. This sequence joins TRBV7-2 and TRBJ2-1; no firm D call. The CDR3 sequence is 11 residues long. In germline, CDR1 is SGHTA, CDR2 FQGNSA. The CDR3 loop reads CASSFYHEQFF. CDR3 bases: TGTGCCAGCAGCTTCTACCATGAGCAGTTCTTC. Complete variable domain (other parts from reference TRBV7-2 and TRBJ2-1): GAGVSQSPSNKVTEKGKDVELRCDPISGHTALYWYRQSLGQGLEFLIYFQGNSAPDKSGLPSDRFSAERTGGSVSTLTIQRTQQEDSAVYLCASSFYHEQFFGPGTRLTVL.

The genes are TRBV18 and TRBJ2-1, with 12 bases identical to TRBD2. This CDR3 spans 16 amino acids. Trimming removed 2 bases from V and 5 bases from J; junction bases left unmatched: 4. Germline CDR1 is KGHSH and CDR2 is LQKENI. The CDR3 DNA reads as TGTGCCAGCTCACCAGTGGGACTAGCGGGTGACAATGAGCAGTTCTTC. This codes for CASSPVGLAGDNEQFF.

The rearrangement uses TRBV28 and TRBJ1-4, with TRBD1 as a possible D gene (6 bases). Trimming stripped 6 bases from V and 4 bases from J, with 9 bases between. The V gene's germline CDR1 is MDHEN and CDR2 SYDVKM. The CDR3 contains 13 residues. Here the CDR3 reads CASRQQGNEKLFF. CDR3 DNA sequence: TGTGCCAGCAGGCAACAGGGTAATGAAAAACTGTTTTTT.

This clone has just one count. This chain uses TRBV5-1 with TRBJ2-1, with 10 nucleotides matching TRBD2. V dropped 2 bases and J dropped 5; count of bases not matched to a gene: 4. This CDR3 has 15 amino acids. In germline, CDR1 is SGHRS, CDR2 YFSETQ. CDR3 sequence reads: CASSFQTSGHNEQFF. CDR3 in DNA: TGCGCCAGCAGCTTTCAGACTAGCGGGCACAATGAGCAGTTCTTC.

The chain employs TRBV9 and TRBJ1-6; no clear D gene. The CDR3 spans 14 residues. Germline V CDR1 and CDR2: SGDLS, YYNGEE. V dropped 3 bases and J dropped 0 bases, with 4 bases sitting between them. The chain's CDR3 is CASSGSSYNSPLHF. DNA for the CDR3: TGTGCCAGCAGCGGGAGCTCCTATAATTCACCCCTCCACTTT.